This T cell receptor beta chain was sequenced in a study of regulatory dendritic cells for organ transplantation. Germline V gives CDR1 MNHNS, CDR2 SASEGT. V shed 4 bases, J shed 0 bases, and the junction held 15 bases outside the gene matches. CDR3 length: 19 amino acids. Allogeneic regulatory or mature dendritic cells were co-cultured for roughly five days with CFSE-labeled sorted T cells at 1:10. Clones were sequenced by immunoSEQ multiplex PCR, and TCRdb holds only the in-frame ones, with some missing. The data hold 10,000 to 11,000 clones, with about 85% observed a single time. Points on this clone: Its antigen is not known.

Overall study results and limits: The authors noted considerable between-person heterogeneity in alloreactive memory CD8+ cells.

The sample taken for sequencing was memory CD4+ T cells from blood cultured with dendritic cells. Subset specified: CD45RO+ memory T cells. V is TRBV6-1 and J is TRBJ1-1; 9 nucleotides agree with TRBD1. This clonotype was sampled from a human donor in good health. The CDR3 protein is CASSVRPLTGGFMNTEAFF. The CDR3 DNA reads TGTGCCAGCAGTGTTAGGCCTTTGACAGGGGGATTCATGAACACTGAAGCTTTCTTT.